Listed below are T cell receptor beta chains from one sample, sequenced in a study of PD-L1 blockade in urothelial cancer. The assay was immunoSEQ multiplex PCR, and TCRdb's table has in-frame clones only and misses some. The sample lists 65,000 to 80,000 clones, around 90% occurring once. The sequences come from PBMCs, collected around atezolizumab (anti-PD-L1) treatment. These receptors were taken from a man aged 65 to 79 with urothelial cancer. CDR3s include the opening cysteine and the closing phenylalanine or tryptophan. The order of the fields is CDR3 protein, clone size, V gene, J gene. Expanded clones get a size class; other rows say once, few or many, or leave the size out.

CDR3 protein: CASSFQGGGYTF
clone size: NA
V gene: TRBV11-2
J gene: TRBJ1-2

CDR3 protein: CASSLAGTGELFF
clone size: NA
V gene: TRBV5-5
J gene: TRBJ2-2

CDR3 protein: CASSPGTASYEQYF
clone size: NA
V gene: TRBV5-1
J gene: TRBJ2-7

CDR3 protein: CASSLAPRQANTGELFF
clone size: NA
V gene: TRBV11-2
J gene: TRBJ2-2

CDR3 protein: CSVDWGSGGEQYF
clone size: NA
V gene: TRBV29-1
J gene: TRBJ2-7

CDR3 protein: CASSPLYEQYF
clone size: NA
V gene: TRBV7-8
J gene: TRBJ2-7

CDR3 protein: CASAPDRNYGYTF
clone size: NA
V gene: TRBV2
J gene: TRBJ1-2

CDR3 protein: CASSEGAGTEAFF
clone size: medium-sized
V gene: TRBV28
J gene: TRBJ1-1

CDR3 protein: CSVGTGSGANVLTF
clone size: NA
V gene: TRBV29-1
J gene: TRBJ2-6

CDR3 protein: CASSPGQKHYGYTF
clone size: NA
V gene: TRBV18
J gene: TRBJ1-2

CDR3 protein: CASSPTRGNYGYTF
clone size: NA
V gene: TRBV18
J gene: TRBJ1-2

CDR3 protein: CASSEGTSGLPYEQYF
clone size: NA
V gene: TRBV4-1
J gene: TRBJ2-7

CDR3 protein: CAWSPLAGSSYNEQFF
clone size: NA
V gene: TRBV30
J gene: TRBJ2-1

CDR3 protein: CASSASQGSYGYTF
clone size: NA
V gene: TRBV6-1
J gene: TRBJ1-2

CDR3 protein: CASSLDFGLASTGELFF
clone size: NA
V gene: TRBV5-1
J gene: TRBJ2-2

CDR3 protein: CASSSDSGQGLAKNIQYF
clone size: NA
V gene: TRBV5-1
J gene: TRBJ2-4

CDR3 protein: CASSSPDTGRQFF
clone size: NA
V gene: TRBV11-2
J gene: TRBJ2-1

CDR3 protein: CASGTDPGGAGTQYF
clone size: NA
V gene: TRBV5-1
J gene: TRBJ2-5

CDR3 protein: CASSFHQNTEAFF
clone size: NA
V gene: TRBV7-2
J gene: TRBJ1-1

CDR3 protein: CASSYSLQGQETQYF
clone size: NA
V gene: TRBV6-5
J gene: TRBJ2-5

CDR3 protein: CASSPQLAGGETQYF
clone size: NA
V gene: TRBV9
J gene: TRBJ2-5

CDR3 protein: CASSETGAKNIQYF
clone size: NA
V gene: TRBV2
J gene: TRBJ2-4

CDR3 protein: CASSERQGARGTEAFF
clone size: NA
V gene: TRBV6-1
J gene: TRBJ1-1

CDR3 protein: CASSGNGGNQPQHF
clone size: NA
V gene: TRBV19
J gene: TRBJ1-5

CDR3 protein: CASSEMGAGGPNEQYF
clone size: NA
V gene: TRBV2
J gene: TRBJ2-7

CDR3 protein: CASSLVEGRRAYGYTF
clone size: NA
V gene: TRBV5-6
J gene: TRBJ1-2

CDR3 protein: CASSPQGYEQYF
clone size: NA
V gene: TRBV5-1
J gene: TRBJ2-7

CDR3 protein: CASRPLPRQGEFF
clone size: NA
V gene: TRBV6-5
J gene: TRBJ2-1

CDR3 protein: CASSEYGQGFAFF
clone size: few
V gene: TRBV6-1
J gene: TRBJ1-1

CDR3 protein: CASSSGQGSEKLFF
clone size: NA
V gene: TRBV5-5
J gene: TRBJ1-4

CDR3 protein: CASSGGLARAGELFF
clone size: NA
V gene: TRBV2
J gene: TRBJ2-2

CDR3 protein: CASKSIRQETQYF
clone size: NA
V gene: TRBV7-9
J gene: TRBJ2-5

CDR3 protein: CATSRGGLRDRGHGYTF
clone size: NA
V gene: TRBV15
J gene: TRBJ1-2

CDR3 protein: CASSPQGSGRAKQYF
clone size: NA
V gene: TRBV5-5
J gene: TRBJ2-7

CDR3 protein: CASSLRDRGVDEQYF
clone size: NA
V gene: TRBV5-1
J gene: TRBJ2-7

CDR3 protein: CASSYGASVTDTQYF
clone size: NA
V gene: TRBV6-5
J gene: TRBJ2-3

CDR3 protein: CASRRTSGRYEQYF
clone size: NA
V gene: TRBV6-1
J gene: TRBJ2-7

CDR3 protein: CASKGDSNQPQHF
clone size: NA
V gene: TRBV6-1
J gene: TRBJ1-5

CDR3 protein: CASSEGQGWTGELFF
clone size: NA
V gene: TRBV2
J gene: TRBJ2-2

CDR3 protein: CASSLTDTGGFEQYF
clone size: NA
V gene: TRBV7-6
J gene: TRBJ2-7

CDR3 protein: CASSLLTSRGSGYNGYTF
clone size: NA
V gene: TRBV7-9
J gene: TRBJ1-2

CDR3 protein: CASSLAGVGIMNTEAFF
clone size: NA
V gene: TRBV5-1
J gene: TRBJ1-1

CDR3 protein: CASSLTLQGEQFF
clone size: NA
V gene: TRBV28
J gene: TRBJ2-1

CDR3 protein: CASSPRDRGREAQYF
clone size: few
V gene: TRBV11-3
J gene: TRBJ2-3

CDR3 protein: CASSGLASTDTQYF
clone size: NA
V gene: TRBV2
J gene: TRBJ2-3

CDR3 protein: CASSRLAGLYEQYF
clone size: NA
V gene: TRBV6-5
J gene: TRBJ2-7